These 25 T cell receptor beta chains originate from one sample sequenced in a study of cytomegalovirus exposure and HLA in healthy donors. Both 60 Vbeta primers and 13 Jbeta primers went into the PCR. Sequencing used immunoSEQ multiplex PCR; TCRdb keeps in-frame clones, though not all of them. The table has about 140,000 clones, about 76% seen once. Sequencing used PBMCs. The source is a man younger than 35 in good health and CMV-seronegative.

In its sample, this clone was seen once. The J gene is TRBJ2-3, the V gene TRBV25-1, with D perhaps TRBD2 (5 bases). Looked up from germline, CDR1 is MGHDK and CDR2 is SYGVNS. This CDR3 comprises 12 residues. Trimming removed 4 bases at V and 6 bases at J, with 8 bases between. Here the CDR3 reads CASSASGDTQYF. The CDR3 DNA reads as TGTGCCAGCAGTGCCTCGGGGGATACGCAGTATTTT.

This chain joins TRBV27 and TRBJ2-7; D possibly corresponds to TRBD2 (5 bases). The CDR3 consists of 15 residues. With 3 bases removed from V and 6 bases from J, the gap between germline ends came to 18 bases. Germline V gene lookup returns CDR1 MNHEY and CDR2 SMNVEV (reference sequence). The CDR3 spells CASSFQNLRGSEQYF. Written as DNA, the CDR3 is TGTGCCAGCAGTTTTCAGAATCTACGGGGTTCCGAGCAGTACTTC.

The chain carries TRBV10-3 and TRBJ1-6, with TRBD1 matching over 7 bases. The CDR3 is made up of 17 amino acids. CDR1 and CDR2 from the germline V gene are ENHRY and SYGVKD. Trimming at V came to 3 bases and at J to 2 bases, leaving 7 bases not matched to a gene. The chain's CDR3 is CAISDHQQGTYNSPLHF. The CDR3 nucleotides read TGTGCCATCAGTGACCACCAACAGGGGACCTATAATTCACCCCTCCACTTT.

The rearrangement uses TRBV11-2 and TRBJ2-7, with D possibly matching TRBD1 (5 bases). Germline V gives CDR1 SGHAT, CDR2 FQNNGV. The V end was cut by 3 bases, the J end by 0 bases, with 9 bases between. The CDR3 consists of 14 residues. The DNA of the CDR3 is TGTGCCAGCAGCTTCCTACAGGTCTCCTACGAGCAGTACTTC. Encoded protein: CASSFLQVSYEQYF.

The rearrangement joins TRBV19 to TRBJ1-1; the match to TRBD1 covers 7 bases. The CDR3 loop spans 13 amino acids. After removal of 3 bases from V and 7 bases from J, the junction contained 5 bases not matched to a gene. The V gene's germline CDR1 is LNHDA and CDR2 SQIVND (reference sequence). CDR3 in amino acids: CASSIRGGVEAFF. The CDR3 nucleotides are TGTGCCAGTAGTATTCGAGGGGGCGTTGAAGCTTTCTTT.

The chain uses TRBV10-3 and TRBJ1-5, with D hard to call. Germline values: CDR1 ENHRY, CDR2 SYGVKD. Deletions cut 6 bases from V and 4 bases from J, with 16 bases between. The CDR3 spans 15 residues. The CDR3 nucleotides read TGTGCCATCAGAGGTTCCGACGGGATTAATCAGCCCCAGCATTTT. Encoded protein: CAIRGSDGINQPQHF.

The V call is TRBV5-4, the J call TRBJ2-4; the D gene is possibly TRBD1 (5 bases). Germline values: CDR1 SGHNT, CDR2 YYREEE (reference sequence). The CDR3 consists of 15 residues. The V gene lost 4 bases and the J gene lost 2 bases, with 13 bases spanning the gap. This CDR3 is CASSVLQETKNIQYF. In DNA form, the CDR3 reads TGTGCCAGCAGCGTCCTACAGGAAACCAAAAACATTCAGTACTTC. The whole variable domain, filled in from reference TRBV5-4 and TRBJ2-4, reads ETGVTQSPTHLIKTRGQQVTLRCSSQSGHNTVSWYQQALGQGPQFIFQYYREEENGRGNFPPRFSGLQFPNYSSELNVNALELDDSALYLCASSVLQETKNIQYFGAGTRLSVL.

This clone was counted ten times or more. The V call is TRBV28, the J call TRBJ2-3; TRBD1 agrees at 10 bases. The length of the CDR3 is 14 residues. J was trimmed by 5 bases and V by 11 bases; bases with no gene match: 10. Germline values: CDR1 MDHEN, CDR2 SYDVKM. CDR3: CAVTGTGVVDTQYF. As DNA, the CDR3 is TGTGCCGTGACCGGGACAGGGGTTGTAGATACGCAGTATTTT.

The chain combines TRBV7-9 with TRBJ1-2; the match to TRBD1 covers 7 bases. The CDR3 contains 13 residues. V shed 5 bases and J 6 bases; nucleotides not matched to a gene: 6. Germline values: CDR1 SEHNR, CDR2 FQNEAQ (reference sequence). The CDR3 sequence is CASSLIQGNGYTF. The DNA of the CDR3 is TGTGCCAGCAGCCTAATACAGGGGAATGGCTACACCTTC.

This chain connects TRBV7-9 to TRBJ1-1; D unresolved. Looked up from germline, CDR1 is SEHNR and CDR2 is FQNEAQ (reference sequence). This CDR3 is built from 14 residues. Trimming shortened V by 1 base and J by 3 bases, and 9 bases separated the two germline ends. The CDR3 DNA is TGTGCCAGCAGCTTAGAGGCGGAGCACACTGAAGCTTTCTTT. It specifies CASSLEAEHTEAFF.

This clone has only a few counts. V and J are TRBV11-2 and TRBJ2-3; the match to TRBD2 covers 8 bases. V shed 4 bases, J shed 5 bases, and the junction held 8 bases outside the gene matches. Germline V lookup: CDR1 SGHAT, CDR2 FQNNGV. The CDR3 runs 15 residues. The CDR3 loop reads CASSSTGGPGDTQYF. The CDR3 nucleotides are TGTGCCAGCAGCTCCACGGGGGGGCCGGGAGATACGCAGTATTTT.

The chain carries TRBV5-4 and TRBJ2-3, with D unclear. Germline assignment: CDR1 SGHNT and CDR2 YYREEE (reference sequence). The CDR3 totals 16 residues. The V and J ends lost 2 bases and 0 bases respectively, with 13 bases between them. The CDR3 is CASSFPGSGSTDTQYF. The CDR3 DNA sequence: TGTGCCAGCAGCTTTCCCGGATCCGGGAGCACAGATACGCAGTATTTT. The variable domain in full, with the rest retrieved from reference TRBV5-4 and TRBJ2-3, is ETGVTQSPTHLIKTRGQQVTLRCSSQSGHNTVSWYQQALGQGPQFIFQYYREEENGRGNFPPRFSGLQFPNYSSELNVNALELDDSALYLCASSFPGSGSTDTQYFGPGTRLTVL.

V gene TRBV11-2 combines with J gene TRBJ1-1, with TRBD1 matching over 8 bases. With V trimmed by 1 base and J by 1 base, 2 bases remained unmatched. In germline, CDR1 is SGHAT, CDR2 FQNNGV. The CDR3 sequence is 15 residues long. The CDR3 bases are TGTGCCAGCAGCTTAGTTCAGGGGGCGAACACTGAAGCTTTCTTT. It encodes CASSLVQGANTEAFF.

The chain employs TRBV27 and TRBJ2-7; TRBD2 matches at 7 bases. CDR3 length equals 13 residues. Germline lookup yields CDR1 MNHEY and CDR2 SMNVEV (reference sequence). With V trimmed by 7 bases and J by 2 bases, 5 bases remained unmatched. CDR3 residues: CASKAGRAYEQYF. The CDR3 DNA reads TGTGCCAGCAAAGCAGGGAGGGCCTACGAGCAGTACTTC.

V gene TRBV7-9 combines with J gene TRBJ1-5; no clear D gene. Germline CDR1 is SEHNR and CDR2 is FQNEAQ (reference sequence). CDR3 length: 15 residues. Trimming removed 5 bases from V and 2 bases from J, with 13 bases in between. The CDR3 is CASSREGQGNQPQHF. The CDR3 DNA sequence: TGTGCCAGCAGCCGTGAGGGTCAGGGCAATCAGCCCCAGCATTTT. Full variable domain (missing parts from reference TRBV7-9 and TRBJ1-5): DTGVSQNPRHKITKRGQNVTFRCDPISEHNRLYWYRQTLGQGPEFLTYFQNEAQLEKSRLLSDRFSAERPKGSFSTLEIQRTEQGDSAMYLCASSREGQGNQPQHFGDGTRLSIL.

The genes are TRBV28 and TRBJ1-4, with TRBD1 as a possible D gene (5 bases). Trimming cost V 2 bases and J 10 bases, with 14 bases left between them. The CDR3 covers 14 residues. CDR1 is MDHEN, CDR2 SYDVKM, per germline. CDR3 protein: CASSLPGRPSKLFF. Here the CDR3 DNA reads TGTGCCAGCAGTTTACCAGGGCGCCCTTCAAAACTGTTTTTT.

The rearrangement joins TRBV5-6 to TRBJ1-1, with D hard to call. Trimming removed 2 bases from V and 1 base from J, with 3 bases in between. This CDR3 comprises 12 residues. Per germline, CDR1 SGHDT and CDR2 YYEEEE. This chain's CDR3 is CASSLQNTEAFF. The CDR3 nucleotides read TGTGCCAGCAGCTTACAGAACACTGAAGCTTTCTTT.

This chain connects TRBV7-9 to TRBJ1-5; D is perhaps TRBD1 (5 bases). The CDR3 length is 17 residues. Trimming took 1 base from V and 0 from J, leaving 13 bases between them. Germline V gene lookup returns CDR1 SEHNR and CDR2 FQNEAQ (reference sequence). The CDR3 spells CASSLEADRHSNQPQHF. CDR3 in DNA: TGTGCCAGCAGCTTAGAAGCAGACAGACATAGCAATCAGCCCCAGCATTTT.

V is TRBV6-5 and J is TRBJ1-6; D may be TRBD1 (5 bases). The germline V gene encodes CDR1 MNHEY and CDR2 SVGAGI. The CDR3 contains 15 residues. With 6 bases removed from V and 2 bases from J, the gap between germline ends came to 11 bases. The DNA for the CDR3 is TGTGCCAGCAGAATACAGGTGCCCTATAATTCACCCCTCCACTTT. It yields the protein CASRIQVPYNSPLHF.

The V gene is TRBV5-1, the J gene TRBJ1-1; 9 bases are shared with TRBD1. The CDR3 is 18 amino acids. Trimming removed 4 bases from V and 5 bases from J; junction bases left unmatched: 18. Germline V CDR1 and CDR2: SGHRS, YFSETQ. The CDR3 loop reads CASSIGDLRGQGGTEAFF. The DNA of the CDR3 is TGCGCCAGCAGCATTGGCGACTTACGGGGACAGGGAGGGACTGAAGCTTTCTTT. The whole variable domain, filled in from reference TRBV5-1 and TRBJ1-1, reads KAGVTQTPRYLIKTRGQQVTLSCSPISGHRSVSWYQQTPGQGLQFLFEYFSETQRNKGNFPGRFSGRQFSNSRSEMNVSTLELGDSALYLCASSIGDLRGQGGTEAFFGQGTRLTVV.

The chain employs TRBV6-1 and TRBJ2-3, with 7 bases lining up with TRBD2. Germline CDR1 reads MNHNS; CDR2 reads SASEGT. J was trimmed by 4 bases and V by 0 bases; bases with no gene match: 10. The length of the CDR3 is 17 residues. The CDR3 here is CASSEAGGVVRADTQYF. In DNA, the CDR3 is TGTGCCAGCAGTGAAGCGGGGGGGGTAGTACGGGCAGATACGCAGTATTTT.

The chain employs TRBV18 and TRBJ1-5; D possibly corresponds to TRBD1 (6 bases). The germline V gene has CDR1 KGHSH and CDR2 LQKENI. There are 15 residues in the CDR3. The V gene lost 0 bases and the J gene lost 6 bases, with 12 bases spanning the gap. This chain's CDR3 is CASSPPNRVGQPQHF. The CDR3 nucleotides are TGTGCCAGCTCACCACCTAACAGGGTGGGTCAGCCCCAGCATTTT.

The rearrangement uses TRBV30 and TRBJ1-2; 9 bases map to TRBD1. The CDR3 has 16 amino acids. Germline V gene lookup returns CDR1 GTSNPN and CDR2 SVGIG (reference sequence). Trimming removed 2 bases from V and 2 bases from J; junction bases left unmatched: 9. CDR3 nucleotide sequence: TGTGCCTGGAGTCACCGGGGACAGGGTCACAACTATGGCTACACCTTC. Translated, it gives CAWSHRGQGHNYGYTF.

This chain uses TRBV29-1 with TRBJ1-1, with D possibly matching TRBD1 (5 bases). The CDR3 is made up of 13 amino acids. Germline V CDR1 and CDR2: SQVTM, ANQGSEA. V gave up 6 bases and J gave up 1 base, with 12 bases separating them. CDR3 DNA: TGCAGCGTGGGGGGGTGGGGGAACACTGAAGCTTTCTTT. Protein product: CSVGGWGNTEAFF.

The gene calls are TRBV5-6 and TRBJ2-5; D might be TRBD1 (6 bases). CDR1 and CDR2 from the germline V gene are SGHDT and YYEEEE. This CDR3 spans 17 amino acids. Trimming took off 3 bases at V and 1 base at J, with 19 bases between the two ends. The CDR3 region is CASSYNTGTRGQETQYF. DNA of the CDR3: TGTGCCAGCAGCTATAATACAGGGACGAGGGGCCAAGAGACCCAGTACTTC.